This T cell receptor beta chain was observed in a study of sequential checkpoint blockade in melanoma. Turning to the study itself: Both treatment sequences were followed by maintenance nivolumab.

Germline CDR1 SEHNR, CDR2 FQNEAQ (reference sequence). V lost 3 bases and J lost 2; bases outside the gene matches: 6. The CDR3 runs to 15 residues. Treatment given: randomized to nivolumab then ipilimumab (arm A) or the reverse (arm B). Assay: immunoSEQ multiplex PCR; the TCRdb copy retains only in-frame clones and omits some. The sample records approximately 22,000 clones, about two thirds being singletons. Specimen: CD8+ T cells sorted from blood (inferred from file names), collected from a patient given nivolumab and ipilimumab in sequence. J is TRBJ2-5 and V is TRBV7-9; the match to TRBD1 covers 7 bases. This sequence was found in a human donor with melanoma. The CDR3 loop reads CASSLEQGKQETQYF. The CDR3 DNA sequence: TGTGCCAGCAGCTTGGAACAGGGGAAACAAGAGACCCAGTACTTC.